This TCR beta chain was captured in a study of siplizumab effects on memory and regulatory T cells. The CDR3 runs 17 residues. Per the germline V gene, CDR1 is PRHDT and CDR2 is FYEKMQ (reference sequence). V shed 1 base and J 5 bases; nucleotides not matched to a gene: 9. In regard to this clone: As yet, its antigen is unknown.

Repertoires were generated with immunoSEQ multiplex PCR, while TCRdb's copy carries only in-frame clones and drops some. The sample shows roughly 120,000 clones, roughly 92% of them seen only once. The study, taken as a whole, reports: Relative to controls at approximately 30%, mappable alloreactive CD4+ clones exhibited a mean Treg-derived proportion of approximately 70% with siplizumab. In unstimulated cells, naive T cells appeared more diverse than memory T cells and seemed major alloresponse contributors.

The TCR originated in a human donor in good health. V usage is TRBV13 and J usage is TRBJ2-1, with 9 bases lining up with TRBD2. The sequenced sample consisted of CD4+ T cells sorted from blood. The CDR3: CASSLVVTLAGNNEQFF. The DNA for the CDR3 is TGTGCCAGCAGCTTAGTCGTCACGCTAGCGGGGAACAATGAGCAGTTCTTC.